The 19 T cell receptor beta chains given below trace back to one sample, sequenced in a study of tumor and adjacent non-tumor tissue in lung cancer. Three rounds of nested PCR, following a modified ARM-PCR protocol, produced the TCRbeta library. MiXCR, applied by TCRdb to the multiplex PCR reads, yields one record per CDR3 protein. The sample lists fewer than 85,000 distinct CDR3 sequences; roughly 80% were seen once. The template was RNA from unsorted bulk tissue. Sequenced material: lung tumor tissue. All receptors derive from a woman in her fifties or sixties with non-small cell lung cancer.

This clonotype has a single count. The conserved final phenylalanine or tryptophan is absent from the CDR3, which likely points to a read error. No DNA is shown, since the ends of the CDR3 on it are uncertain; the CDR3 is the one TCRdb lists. CDR3 protein: CSADKASGSDEQIL. The rearrangement joins TRBV20-1 to TRBJ2-1; the DNA was not compared with TRBD2, the D call given in the table. With termini counted, the CDR3 has 14 amino acids. Germline loops: CDR1 DFQATT, CDR2 SNEGSKA (reference sequence).

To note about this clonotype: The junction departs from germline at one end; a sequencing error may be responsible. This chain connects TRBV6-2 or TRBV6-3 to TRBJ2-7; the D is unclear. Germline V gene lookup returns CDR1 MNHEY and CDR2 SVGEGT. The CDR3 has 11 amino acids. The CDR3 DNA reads TGTGCCAGCAATTACAACCACGAACAGTACTTC. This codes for CASNYNHEQYF.

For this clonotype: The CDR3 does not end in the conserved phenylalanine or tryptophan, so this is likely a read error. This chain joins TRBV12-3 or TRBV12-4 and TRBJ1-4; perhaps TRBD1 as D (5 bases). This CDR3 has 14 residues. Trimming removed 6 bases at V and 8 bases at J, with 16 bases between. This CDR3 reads CASSFLDKNEKLFY. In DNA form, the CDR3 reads TGTGCCAGCAGCTTCCTGGACAAAAACGAAAAACTGTTTTAT.

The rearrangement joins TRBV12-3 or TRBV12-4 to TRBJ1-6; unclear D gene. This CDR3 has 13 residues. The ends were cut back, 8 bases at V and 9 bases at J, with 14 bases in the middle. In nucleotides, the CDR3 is TGTGCCAGCGGTTCGAGTAGTAGTTCACCCCTCCACTTT. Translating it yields CASGSSSSSPLHF.

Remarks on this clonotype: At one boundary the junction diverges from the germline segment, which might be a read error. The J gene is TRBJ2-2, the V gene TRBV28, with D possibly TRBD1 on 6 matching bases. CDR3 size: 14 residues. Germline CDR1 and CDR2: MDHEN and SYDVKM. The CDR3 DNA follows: TGTGCCAGCATTGCTGGACAGAACACCTGGGAGCTGTTTTTT. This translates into CASIAGQNTWELFF.

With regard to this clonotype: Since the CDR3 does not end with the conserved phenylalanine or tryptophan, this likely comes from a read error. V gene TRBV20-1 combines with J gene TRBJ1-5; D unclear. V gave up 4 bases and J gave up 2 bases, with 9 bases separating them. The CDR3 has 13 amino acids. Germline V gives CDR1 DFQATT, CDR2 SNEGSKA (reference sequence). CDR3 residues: CSAIPGGNQPQHH. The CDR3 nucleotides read TGCAGTGCTATTCCTGGGGGCAATCAGCCCCAGCATCAT.

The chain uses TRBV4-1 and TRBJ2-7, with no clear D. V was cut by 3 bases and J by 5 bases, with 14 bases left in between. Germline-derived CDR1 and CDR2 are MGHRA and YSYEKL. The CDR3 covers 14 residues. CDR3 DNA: TGCGCCAGCAGCCATCTCTTGCGAGAGGACGAGCAGTACTTC. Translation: CASSHLLREDEQYF.

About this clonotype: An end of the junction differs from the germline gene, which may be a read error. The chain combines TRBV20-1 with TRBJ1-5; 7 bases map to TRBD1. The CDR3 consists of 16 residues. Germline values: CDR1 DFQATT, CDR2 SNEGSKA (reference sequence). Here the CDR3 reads CCATSARGQGNQPQHF. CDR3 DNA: TGCTGTGCCACCTCCGCGAGGGGGCAGGGCAATCAGCCCCAGCATTTT.

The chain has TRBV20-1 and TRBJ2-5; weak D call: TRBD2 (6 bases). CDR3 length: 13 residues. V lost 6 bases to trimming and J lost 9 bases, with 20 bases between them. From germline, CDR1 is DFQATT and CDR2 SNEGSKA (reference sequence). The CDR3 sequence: CSAGATGVAAQYF. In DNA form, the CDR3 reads TGCAGTGCCGGGGCAACGGGGGTAGCAGCCCAGTACTTC.

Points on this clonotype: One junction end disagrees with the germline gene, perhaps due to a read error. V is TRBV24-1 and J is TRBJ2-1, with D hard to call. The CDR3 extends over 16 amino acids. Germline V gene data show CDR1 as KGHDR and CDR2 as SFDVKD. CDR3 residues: CASSKARSRSCNEQFF. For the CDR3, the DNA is TGTGCTAGCAGTAAGGCCAGGAGCAGATCCTGCAATGAGCAGTTCTTC.

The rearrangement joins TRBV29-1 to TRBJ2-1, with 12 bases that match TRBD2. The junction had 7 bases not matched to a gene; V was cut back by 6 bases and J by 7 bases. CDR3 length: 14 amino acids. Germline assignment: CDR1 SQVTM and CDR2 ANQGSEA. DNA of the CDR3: TGCAGCGTGGATCTAGCGGGAGGGCGAAATGAGCAGTTCTTC. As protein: CSVDLAGGRNEQFF.

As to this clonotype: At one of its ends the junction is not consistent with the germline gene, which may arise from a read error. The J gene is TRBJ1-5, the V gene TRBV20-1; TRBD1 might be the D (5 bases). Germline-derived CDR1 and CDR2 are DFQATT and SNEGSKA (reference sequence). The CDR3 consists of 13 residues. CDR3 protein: CSASLQGDQPQHF. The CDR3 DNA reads TGCAGTGCTAGCTTGCAGGGCGATCAGCCCCAACATTTT.

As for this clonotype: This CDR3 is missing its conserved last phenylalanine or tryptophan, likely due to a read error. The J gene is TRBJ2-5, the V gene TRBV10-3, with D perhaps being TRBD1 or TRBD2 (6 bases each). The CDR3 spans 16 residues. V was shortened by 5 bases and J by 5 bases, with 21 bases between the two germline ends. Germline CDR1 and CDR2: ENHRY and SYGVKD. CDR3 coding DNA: TGTGCCATCAGTCCTAGGGGGGCAGGCAGGGGTGAGACCCAGTACCTC. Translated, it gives CAISPRGAGRGETQYL.

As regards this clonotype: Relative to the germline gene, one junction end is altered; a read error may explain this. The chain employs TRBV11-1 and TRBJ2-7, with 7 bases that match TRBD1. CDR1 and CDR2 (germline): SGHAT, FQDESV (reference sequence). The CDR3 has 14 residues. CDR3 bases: TGTGCCACCAGCCACTGGGACAGATCCTACGAGGAGTACTTC. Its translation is CATSHWDRSYEEYF.

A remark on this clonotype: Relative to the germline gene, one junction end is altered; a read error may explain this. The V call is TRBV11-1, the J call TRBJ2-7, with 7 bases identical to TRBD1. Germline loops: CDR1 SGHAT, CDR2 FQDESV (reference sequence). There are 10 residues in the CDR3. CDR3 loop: CTSRGTLQHF. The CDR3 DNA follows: TGTACCAGCAGGGGGACACTGCAGCACTTC.

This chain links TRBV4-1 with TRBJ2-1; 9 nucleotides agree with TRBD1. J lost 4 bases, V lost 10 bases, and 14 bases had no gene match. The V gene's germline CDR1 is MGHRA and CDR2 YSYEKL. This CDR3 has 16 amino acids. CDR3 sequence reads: CATTYGDRVGYNEQFF. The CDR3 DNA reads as TGCGCCACAACCTATGGGGACAGGGTCGGTTACAATGAGCAGTTCTTC.

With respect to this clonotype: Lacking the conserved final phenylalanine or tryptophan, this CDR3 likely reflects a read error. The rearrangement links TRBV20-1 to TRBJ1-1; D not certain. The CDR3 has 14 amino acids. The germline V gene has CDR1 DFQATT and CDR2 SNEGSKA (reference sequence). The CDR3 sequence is CIASPADLNTEAFC. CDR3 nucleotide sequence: TGCATTGCTTCACCTGCCGACTTGAACACTGAAGCTTTCTGT.

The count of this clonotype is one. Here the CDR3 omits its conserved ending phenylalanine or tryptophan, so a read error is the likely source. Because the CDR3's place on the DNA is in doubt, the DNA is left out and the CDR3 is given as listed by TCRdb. The CDR3 sequence is CPSSPGLGELGANVLTL. V and J are TRBV4-1 and TRBJ2-6; TRBD1 is taken as the D call from the table, unchecked against the DNA. The CDR3 is 17 residues long, counting both termini. Germline V gene data show CDR1 as MGHRA and CDR2 as YSYEKL.

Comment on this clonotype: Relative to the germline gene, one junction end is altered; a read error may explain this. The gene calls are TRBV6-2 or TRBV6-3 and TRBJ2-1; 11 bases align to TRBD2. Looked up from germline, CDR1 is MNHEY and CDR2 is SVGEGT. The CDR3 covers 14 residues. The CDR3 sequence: CASRTSGTSNEHFF. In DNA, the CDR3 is TGTGCCAGCAGGACTAGCGGGACTAGCAATGAGCATTTCTTC.